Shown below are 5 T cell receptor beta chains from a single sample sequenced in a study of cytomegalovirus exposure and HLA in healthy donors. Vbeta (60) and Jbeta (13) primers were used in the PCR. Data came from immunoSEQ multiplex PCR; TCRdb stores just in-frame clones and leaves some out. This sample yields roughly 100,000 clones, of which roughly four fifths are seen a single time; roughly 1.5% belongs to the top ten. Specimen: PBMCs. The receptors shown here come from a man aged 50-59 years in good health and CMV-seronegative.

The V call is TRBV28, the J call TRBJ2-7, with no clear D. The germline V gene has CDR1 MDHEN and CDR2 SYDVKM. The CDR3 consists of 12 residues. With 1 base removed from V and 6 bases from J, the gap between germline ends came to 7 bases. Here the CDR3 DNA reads TGTGCCAGCAGTTTATACCGAGGCGAGCAGTACGTC. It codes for CASSLYRGEQYV.

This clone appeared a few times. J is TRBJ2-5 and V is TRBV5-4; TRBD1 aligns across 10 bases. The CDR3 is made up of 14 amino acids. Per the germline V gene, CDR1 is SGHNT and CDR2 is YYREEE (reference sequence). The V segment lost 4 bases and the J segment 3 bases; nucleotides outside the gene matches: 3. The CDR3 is CASSTGTGEETQYF. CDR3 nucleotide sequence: TGTGCCAGCAGCACCGGGACAGGGGAAGAGACCCAGTACTTC. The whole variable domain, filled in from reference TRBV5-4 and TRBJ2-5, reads ETGVTQSPTHLIKTRGQQVTLRCSSQSGHNTVSWYQQALGQGPQFIFQYYREEENGRGNFPPRFSGLQFPNYSSELNVNALELDDSALYLCASSTGTGEETQYFGPGTRLLVL.

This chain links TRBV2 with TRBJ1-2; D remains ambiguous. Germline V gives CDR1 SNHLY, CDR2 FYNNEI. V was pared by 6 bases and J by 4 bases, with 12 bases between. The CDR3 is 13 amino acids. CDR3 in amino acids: CASRQDKLYGYTF. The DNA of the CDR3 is TGTGCCAGCAGACAAGACAAGCTCTATGGCTACACCTTC.

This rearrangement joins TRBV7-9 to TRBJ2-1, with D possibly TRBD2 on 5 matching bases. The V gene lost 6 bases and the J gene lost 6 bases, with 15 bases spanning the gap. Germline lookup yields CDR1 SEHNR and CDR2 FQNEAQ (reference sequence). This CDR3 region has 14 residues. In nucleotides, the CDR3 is TGTGCCAGCAGTTTGCAGGAGGCAGGCAATGAGCAGTTCTTC. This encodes CASSLQEAGNEQFF.

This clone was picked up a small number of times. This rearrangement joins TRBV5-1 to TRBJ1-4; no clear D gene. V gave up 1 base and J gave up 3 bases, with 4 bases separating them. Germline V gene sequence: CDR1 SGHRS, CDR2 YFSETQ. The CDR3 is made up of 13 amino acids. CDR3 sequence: CASSLSANEKLFF. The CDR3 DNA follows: TGCGCCAGCAGCTTGTCAGCTAATGAAAAACTGTTTTTT. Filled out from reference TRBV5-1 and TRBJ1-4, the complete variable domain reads KAGVTQTPRYLIKTRGQQVTLSCSPISGHRSVSWYQQTPGQGLQFLFEYFSETQRNKGNFPGRFSGRQFSNSRSEMNVSTLELGDSALYLCASSLSANEKLFFGSGTQLSVL.